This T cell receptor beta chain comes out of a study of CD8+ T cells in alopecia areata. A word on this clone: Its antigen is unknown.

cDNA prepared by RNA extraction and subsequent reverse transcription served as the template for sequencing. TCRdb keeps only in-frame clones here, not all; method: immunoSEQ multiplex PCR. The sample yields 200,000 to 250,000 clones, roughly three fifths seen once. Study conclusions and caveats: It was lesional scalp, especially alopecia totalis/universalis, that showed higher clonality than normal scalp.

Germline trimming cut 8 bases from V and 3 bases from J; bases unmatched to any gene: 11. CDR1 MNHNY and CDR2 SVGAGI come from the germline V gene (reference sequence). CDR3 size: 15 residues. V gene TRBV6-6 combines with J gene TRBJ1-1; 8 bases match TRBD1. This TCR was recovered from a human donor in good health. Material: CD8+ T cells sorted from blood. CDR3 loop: CASVLAGGGYTEAFF. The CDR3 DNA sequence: TGTGCCAGCGTCCTGGCAGGGGGCGGATACACTGAAGCTTTCTTT.